This TCR beta chain stems from a study of Ad26.COV2.S vaccination and SARS-CoV-2 variants (dated by TCRdb to the early 2020s). Turning to the overall study: Donors in the vaccine arm were drawn from COV1001, a phase I-IIa trial of Ad26.COV2.S in healthy adults that was multicentre, randomized, double-blind and placebo-controlled. Dosing of Ad26.COV2.S was intramuscular, at either 5x10^10 or 1x10^11 viral particles, delivered as one shot or as two shots spaced 56 days apart. TCRbeta repertoire sequencing served as the tool for gauging how specific and how broad the SARS-CoV-2-reactive T cell receptors were following Ad26.COV2.S vaccination. The TCR-sequenced set comprised approximately 30 samples: roughly 19 Ad26.COV2.S vaccine recipients, 5 placebo recipients and 8 SARS-CoV-2 convalescent individuals. Trial participants were randomized into five groups of five, in which low-dose or high-dose Ad26.COV2.S was given once or twice, or placebo was given on both occasions. Throughout the experiments and outcome assessment, investigators stayed blinded to trial group allocation.

Overall results and qualifications from the work: After vaccination, substantial breadth of spike-specific CD8+ and CD4+ T cell responses was reported. The study was not powered to compare responses between vaccine doses or regimens. Non-spike TCR breadth was comparable between vaccine and placebo recipients, consistent with the vaccine containing only spike. According to the authors, total T cell responses may have been underestimated by the TCR breadth and depth analyses. Spike-specific TCR breadth was higher in Ad26.COV2.S recipients than in placebo recipients (P = 0.0014).

The immunoSEQ Assay was used to sequence TCRbeta CDR3 regions. After extraction, genomic DNA underwent amplification by bias-controlled multiplex PCR, followed by high-throughput sequencing. The published analysis was carried out like this. To quantify the absolute abundance of every unique TCRbeta CDR3 region, sequences were collapsed and filtered. T cell fraction was estimated by normalization of TCRbeta template counts to usable DNA, with usable DNA being measured through amplification of reference genes present in all nucleated cells. Repertoire TCRs were annotated as SARS-CoV-2-specific when V gene, CDR3 amino acid sequence and J gene were exactly matched to a known reactive TCR set. MIRA supplied the reference SARS-CoV-2 TCR set, which was filtered for enrichment in COVID-19-positive ImmuneCODE repertoires so that public or cross-reactive TCRs were removed. Using the MIRA antigens, annotated TCRs were further analysed by specific ORF or by position within an ORF. Depth was the summed frequency of annotated unique rearrangements, while breadth was defined as annotated unique rearrangements over total unique productive rearrangements. TCR breadth was compared between groups using two-sided Wilcoxon rank-sum tests. In TCRdb, the immuneACCESS table is reduced to in-frame sequences with V and J assigned. These tables do not hold every clone; where another copy was compared, an unresolved V gene accounts for under half, and the others remain unexplained. D and trimming come from the DNA, and the V and J calls and clone size come from that table. This sample holds fewer than 400,000 clones; about 82% were observed only once. Clones ranked in the top ten supply 1.9% of the sample.

What the treatment or condition label conveys for this sample: roughly 18 received Ad26.COV2.S at low or high dose, single or two shots; 5 received placebo; per-sample allocation not given. Repertoires of vaccine and placebo recipients were sequenced from samples taken on day 63 after the first injection. In Cohort 1b, around 23 adults aged 18-55 years were enrolled at a single site in Boston, USA, between 29 July and 7 August 2020. Ad26.COV2.S was a replication-incompetent adenovirus type 26 vector that expressed a prefusion-stabilized SARS-CoV-2 spike protein derived from the original Wuhan strain. The CDR3 covers 17 residues, taking in both the cysteine and the phenylalanine. Here the CDR3 DNA is all that survives: 51 bases in frame from base 1. CDR1 MNHEY and CDR2 SVGEGT were looked up in the germline V gene. The junction shows trimming of 6 bases on V and 0 bases on J, and the gene matches do not reach 13 bases of it.

On this clone: There is no known antigen for this receptor. No much larger clone exists at a distance of one base, and base qualities are not known.

The receptor chain draws on TRBV6-2 or TRBV6-3 and TRBJ1-1; TRBD1 aligns with 7 central bases. This clonotype was obtained from a person aged 18-60 years who received the Ad26.COV2.S COVID-19 vaccine or a placebo. The input for sequencing was peripheral blood, taken in a trial of Ad26.COV2.S vaccine versus placebo. The nucleotides read TGTGCCAGCAGCCCGCCGAGACAGGGAAAGATGAACACTGAAGCTTTCTTT. The resulting protein is CASSPPRQGKMNTEAFF.